These 26 T cell receptor beta chains were sequenced from one sample in a study of shared clonotypes between healthy human individuals. CD45RO-negative, CCR7-selected cells formed the naive CD8 fraction, which excluded terminally differentiated effector memory CD45RA+ cells. The repertoire was sequenced with immunoSEQ multiplex PCR; TCRdb's copy has only in-frame clones and lacks some. This repertoire shows roughly 590,000 clones, nearly 97% found once; its top ten account for roughly 0.1%. Material: naive CD8+ T cells sorted from blood. Receptors were obtained from a woman aged 25 to 39 in good health.

This sequence joins TRBV6-1 and TRBJ1-1, with TRBD1 as a possible D gene (5 bases). V was clipped by 9 bases and J by 2 bases, with 16 bases between them. From germline, CDR1 is MNHNS and CDR2 SASEGT. The length of the CDR3 is 14 residues. The DNA of the CDR3 is TGTGCCAGTACCAAAATGCAGGGAAACACTGAAGCTTTCTTT. Protein: CASTKMQGNTEAFF.

The chain is built from TRBV13 and TRBJ2-5; TRBD1 aligns across 7 bases. V dropped 3 bases and J dropped 2; count of bases not matched to a gene: 3. The CDR3 contains 14 residues. The germline gives CDR1 PRHDT, CDR2 FYEKMQ (reference sequence). The CDR3 loop is CASSFRQGQETQYF. CDR3 nucleotide sequence: TGTGCCAGCAGCTTCCGACAGGGACAAGAGACCCAGTACTTC. Based on the CDR3 plus reference TRBV13 and TRBJ2-5, the full variable domain is AAGVIQSPRHLIKEKRETATLKCYPIPRHDTVYWYQQGPGQDPQFLISFYEKMQSDKGSIPDRFSAQQFSDYHSELNMSSLELGDSALYFCASSFRQGQETQYFGPGTRLLVL.

CDR3 protein: CASFQDPYEQYF. Written as DNA, the CDR3 is TGTGCCAGCTTCCAGGACCCTTACGAGCAGTACTTC. The J gene is TRBJ2-7, the V gene TRBV27; D is undetermined. The ends were cut back, 8 bases at V and 4 bases at J, with 12 bases in the middle. The CDR3 spans 12 residues. Germline V lookup: CDR1 MNHEY, CDR2 SMNVEV (reference sequence).

The V gene is TRBV27, the J gene TRBJ2-1; no definite D call. Germline-derived CDR1 and CDR2 are MNHEY and SMNVEV (reference sequence). Trimming stripped 8 bases from V and 4 bases from J, with 15 bases between. The CDR3 extends over 14 amino acids. CDR3 loop: CASHGFLGYNEQFF. The DNA for the CDR3 is TGTGCCAGCCACGGGTTTCTAGGGTACAATGAGCAGTTCTTC.

V and J are TRBV7-9 and TRBJ2-5; 16 nucleotides align to TRBD2. CDR3 size: 17 residues. From germline, CDR1 is SEHNR and CDR2 FQNEAQ (reference sequence). Losses at the gene ends were 5 bases for V and 5 bases for J; bases not matched to a gene: 8. CDR3 nucleotide sequence: TGTGCCAGCAGCGAGGGACTAGCGGGAGGGCCGGGGGAGACCCAGTACTTC. Translation gives CASSEGLAGGPGETQYF.

The chain joins TRBV27 to TRBJ2-7; D may be TRBD2 (5 bases). The CDR3 runs 15 residues. Germline lookup yields CDR1 MNHEY and CDR2 SMNVEV (reference sequence). V was shortened by 3 bases and J by 3 bases, with 15 bases between the two germline ends. CDR3 sequence (DNA): TGTGCCAGCAGTTTGGTGTGGGAGCAAAGCTACGAGCAGTACTTC. Translated: CASSLVWEQSYEQYF.

The chain recombines TRBV6-5 with TRBJ1-5, with D maybe TRBD1 (6 bases). Germline V gene data show CDR1 as MNHEY and CDR2 as SVGAGI. Trimming took 6 bases from V and 6 from J, leaving 12 bases between them. The CDR3 length is 13 residues. The CDR3 sequence is CASSTGFGQPQHF. The CDR3 DNA reads TGTGCCAGCAGCACAGGGTTTGGTCAGCCCCAGCATTTT.

The chain is built from TRBV18 and TRBJ2-3; D is ambiguous. The CDR3 runs 13 residues. Germline-derived CDR1 and CDR2 are KGHSH and LQKENI. Trimming removed 3 bases at V and 7 bases at J, with 11 bases between. The CDR3 loop is CASSPDADYTQYF. CDR3 DNA sequence: TGTGCCAGCTCACCGGACGCTGATTATACGCAGTATTTT. The full variable domain, its missing parts supplied by reference TRBV18 and TRBJ2-3, is NAGVMQNPRHLVRRRGQEARLRCSPMKGHSHVYWYRQLPEEGLKFMVYLQKENIIDESGMPKERFSAEFPKEGPSILRIQQVVRGDSAAYFCASSPDADYTQYFGPGTRLTVL.

The chain has TRBV7-9 and TRBJ2-7; the D gene is possibly TRBD2 (6 bases). The CDR3 is 15 residues long. The V gene lost 3 bases and the J gene lost 3 bases, with 15 bases spanning the gap. Germline V gives CDR1 SEHNR, CDR2 FQNEAQ (reference sequence). Here the CDR3 DNA reads TGTGCCAGCAGCTTCCCACTAGCTGGGGACTACGAGCAGTACTTC. Amino acids: CASSFPLAGDYEQYF. The whole variable domain, remainder taken from reference TRBV7-9 and TRBJ2-7, is DTGVSQNPRHKITKRGQNVTFRCDPISEHNRLYWYRQTLGQGPEFLTYFQNEAQLEKSRLLSDRFSAERPKGSFSTLEIQRTEQGDSAMYLCASSFPLAGDYEQYFGPGTRLTVT.

The V call is TRBV19, the J call TRBJ1-6; 10 bases fit TRBD1. The CDR3 covers 17 residues. The germline CDR1 and CDR2 sequences are LNHDA and SQIVND (reference sequence). Trimming at V came to 9 bases and at J to 3 bases, leaving 11 bases not matched to a gene. The CDR3 sequence: CASSDSGTGVYNSPLHF. The CDR3, as DNA: TGTGCCAGCTCCGACTCCGGGACAGGGGTCTATAATTCACCCCTCCACTTT.

The chain joins TRBV19 to TRBJ2-7; tentative D call: TRBD2 (5 bases). V was shortened by 3 bases and J by 3 bases, with 15 bases between the two germline ends. The CDR3 covers 15 residues. Germline V gene data show CDR1 as LNHDA and CDR2 as SQIVND (reference sequence). The CDR3 loop is CASSINPGTFYEQYF. Written as DNA, the CDR3 is TGTGCCAGTAGTATTAACCCGGGAACCTTCTACGAGCAGTACTTC.

The rearrangement uses TRBV15 and TRBJ2-2, with D possibly being TRBD1 (5 bases). The CDR3 has 15 residues. Trimming shortened V by 7 bases and J by 7 bases, and 19 bases separated the two germline ends. Germline values: CDR1 LNHNV, CDR2 YYDKDF (reference sequence). The CDR3 here is CATTMSPQGVGELFF. In DNA form, the CDR3 reads TGTGCCACCACAATGAGCCCTCAGGGTGTCGGGGAGCTGTTTTTT.

This chain connects TRBV9 to TRBJ1-1; 7 positions match TRBD1. From germline, CDR1 is SGDLS and CDR2 YYNGEE. The ends lost 4 bases at V and 3 bases at J; junction bases unmatched: 6. The CDR3 extends over 14 amino acids. The CDR3 protein is CASSSGTVDTEAFF. CDR3 nucleotides: TGTGCCAGCAGCTCCGGGACAGTAGACACTGAAGCTTTCTTT.

The V call is TRBV7-9, the J call TRBJ2-5; a possible D gene is TRBD1 (6 bases). The CDR3 is made up of 15 amino acids. Germline CDR1 is SEHNR and CDR2 is FQNEAQ (reference sequence). Deletions cut 4 bases from V and 0 bases from J, with 12 bases between. The CDR3 here is CASSSPRTDQETQYF. For the CDR3, the DNA is TGTGCCAGCAGCTCCCCTAGGACAGACCAAGAGACCCAGTACTTC.

The chain has TRBV27 and TRBJ2-1, with no clear D. V was cut by 3 bases and J by 6 bases, with 9 bases left in between. The CDR3 has 13 residues. Germline lookup yields CDR1 MNHEY and CDR2 SMNVEV (reference sequence). This CDR3 is CASSFSPGNEQFF. The DNA of the CDR3 is TGTGCCAGCAGTTTTTCCCCAGGCAATGAGCAGTTCTTC.

The chain recombines TRBV28 with TRBJ1-5; D remains unclear. Germline CDR1 is MDHEN and CDR2 is SYDVKM. The length of the CDR3 is 14 residues. Trimming shortened V by 8 bases and J by 1 base, and 12 bases separated the two germline ends. CDR3 sequence (DNA): TGTGCCAGCTGGACCGGCGGGAGCAATCAGCCCCAGCATTTT. Its protein is CASWTGGSNQPQHF.

The chain joins TRBV7-9 to TRBJ1-5; D unresolved. Trimming took off 0 bases at V and 0 bases at J, with 12 bases between the two ends. CDR1 is SEHNR and CDR2 is FQNEAQ in the germline V gene (reference sequence). This CDR3 contains 17 residues. The CDR3 region has the DNA TGTGCCAGCAGCTTAGCCCTAGGGCCAGTTAGCAATCAGCCCCAGCATTTT. It encodes CASSLALGPVSNQPQHF.

Details on this clone: The identical CDR3 is also encoded by other nucleotide sequences in the sample. The rearrangement uses TRBV27 and TRBJ2-7; 7 bases match TRBD2. With 6 bases clipped from V and 1 base from J, the junction kept 9 bases outside the gene matches. In germline, CDR1 is MNHEY, CDR2 SMNVEV (reference sequence). The CDR3 has 15 residues. For the CDR3, the DNA is TGTGCCAGCAGCCTTCTGGCGGGAGCATCCTACGAGCAGTACTTC. It specifies CASSLLAGASYEQYF.

The chain couples TRBV5-6 to TRBJ1-5, with 7 positions matching TRBD1. Trimming at V came to 4 bases and at J to 0 bases, leaving 10 bases not matched to a gene. CDR1 is SGHDT, CDR2 YYEEEE, per germline. The CDR3 consists of 17 residues. DNA for the CDR3: TGTGCCAGCAGCCTATGGACAGGCTATTGTAGCAATCAGCCCCAGCATTTT. Protein sequence: CASSLWTGYCSNQPQHF.

In regard to this clone: Different DNA sequences within this sample yield the same CDR3. The chain combines TRBV6-6 with TRBJ2-7, with D possibly being TRBD2 (6 bases). The germline V and J ends were trimmed by 2 bases and 7 bases, with 6 bases remaining between them. The germline CDR1 and CDR2 sequences are MNHNY and SVGAGI (reference sequence). The CDR3 covers 11 residues. CDR3 protein: CASSYGGEQYF. DNA of the CDR3: TGTGCCAGCAGTTACGGGGGGGAGCAGTACTTC.

This chain uses TRBV29-1 with TRBJ2-7; D might be TRBD1 (5 bases). Trimming removed 3 bases at V and 5 bases at J, with 8 bases between. The CDR3 sequence is 11 residues long. Germline V gene sequence: CDR1 SQVTM, CDR2 ANQGSEA. CDR3 amino acids: CSVETVNEQYF. The CDR3 nucleotides are TGCAGCGTTGAGACAGTGAACGAGCAGTACTTC.

The chain recombines TRBV4-1 with TRBJ2-5, with D possibly being TRBD2 (6 bases). The J call could be wrong; TRBJ2-7 is a better fit for the DNA end. The CDR3 has 14 amino acids. CDR1 is MGHRA, CDR2 YSYEKL, per germline. The CDR3 spells CASSQARRAYEQYF. In DNA, the CDR3 is TGCGCCAGCAGCCAAGCTAGGAGGGCCTACGAGCAGTACTTC.

This clone was recorded only once. This CDR3 reads CASTRDSFEAFF. CDR3 bases: TGTGCCAGCACCAGGGACAGTTTTGAAGCTTTCTTT. The chain employs TRBV28 and TRBJ1-1; 7 bases line up with TRBD1. Germline loops: CDR1 MDHEN, CDR2 SYDVKM. The trim removed 7 bases at V and 7 bases at J, leaving 6 bases unmatched. The CDR3 sequence is 12 residues long.

Concerning this clone: At the DNA level, this CDR3 is encoded by other sequences in the same sample as well. The J gene is TRBJ2-7, the V gene TRBV4-1; no reliable D call. V lost 0 bases to trimming and J lost 4 bases, with 10 bases between them. CDR1 MGHRA and CDR2 YSYEKL come from the germline V gene. This CDR3 spans 14 amino acids. The CDR3 coding sequence is TGCGCCAGCAGCCAAGATGGCGGTGCTTACGAGCAGTACTTC. Its translation: CASSQDGGAYEQYF.

This clone was observed a single time. This chain joins TRBV28 and TRBJ2-3, with 7 bases that match TRBD1. The CDR3 totals 15 residues. V gave up 7 bases and J gave up 5 bases; unmatched junction bases: 12. CDR1 and CDR2 from the germline V gene are MDHEN and SYDVKM. CDR3 protein: CASTPSRGYGDTQYF. CDR3 DNA sequence: TGTGCCAGCACCCCCTCCAGGGGGTATGGAGATACGCAGTATTTT.

This clone was recorded a few times. The chain recombines TRBV7-9 with TRBJ2-7; D might be TRBD2 (5 bases). The CDR3 loop spans 12 amino acids. Germline V gives CDR1 SEHNR, CDR2 FQNEAQ (reference sequence). V gave up 6 bases and J gave up 4 bases, with 10 bases separating them. CDR3 DNA: TGTGCCAGCAGTATGGCGGGTTACGAGCAGTACTTC. Its translation is CASSMAGYEQYF.